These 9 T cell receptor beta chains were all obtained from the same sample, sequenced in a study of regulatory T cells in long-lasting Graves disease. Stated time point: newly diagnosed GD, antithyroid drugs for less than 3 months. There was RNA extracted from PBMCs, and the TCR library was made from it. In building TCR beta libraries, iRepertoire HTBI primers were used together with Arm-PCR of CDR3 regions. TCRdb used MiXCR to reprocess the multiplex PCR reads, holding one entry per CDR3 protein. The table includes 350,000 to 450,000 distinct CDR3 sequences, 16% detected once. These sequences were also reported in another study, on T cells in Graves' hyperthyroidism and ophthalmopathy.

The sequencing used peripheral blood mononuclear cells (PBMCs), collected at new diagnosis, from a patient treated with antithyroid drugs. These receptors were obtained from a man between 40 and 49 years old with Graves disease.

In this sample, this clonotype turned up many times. The CDR3 is CASSHIQGATEAFF. The CDR3 bases are TGTGCCAGCAGCCACATACAGGGGGCGACTGAAGCTTTCTTT. This chain connects TRBV6-1 to TRBJ1-1, with 9 bases that match TRBD1. Trimming at V came to 6 bases and at J to 5 bases, leaving 7 bases not matched to a gene. Germline CDR1 is MNHNS and CDR2 is SASEGT. The CDR3 is 14 residues long.

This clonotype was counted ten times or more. CDR3 region: CASTRGGRSNEQYF. In nucleotides, the CDR3 is TGTGCCAGCACCCGAGGGGGCCGATCCAACGAGCAGTACTTC. The chain uses TRBV12-3 or TRBV12-4 and TRBJ2-7, with 7 bases lining up with TRBD1. V gave up 7 bases and J gave up 5 bases; unmatched junction bases: 11. The CDR3 contains 14 residues.

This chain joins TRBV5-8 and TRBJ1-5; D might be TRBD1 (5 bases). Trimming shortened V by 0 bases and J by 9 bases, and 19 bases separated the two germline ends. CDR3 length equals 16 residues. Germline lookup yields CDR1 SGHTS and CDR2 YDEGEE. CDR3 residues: CASSLGADKGMAPQHF. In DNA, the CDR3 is TGTGCCAGCAGCTTGGGGGCGGACAAGGGGATGGCGCCCCAGCATTTT. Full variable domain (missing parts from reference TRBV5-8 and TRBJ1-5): EAGVTQSPTHLIKTRGQQATLRCSPISGHTSVYWYQQALGLGLQFLLWYDEGEERNRGNFPPRFSGRQFPNYSSELNVNALELEDSALYLCASSLGADKGMAPQHFGDGTRLSIL.

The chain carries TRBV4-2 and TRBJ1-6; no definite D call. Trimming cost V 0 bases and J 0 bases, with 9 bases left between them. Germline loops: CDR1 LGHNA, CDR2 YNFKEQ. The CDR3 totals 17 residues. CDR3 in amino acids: CASSQEILSSYNSPLHF. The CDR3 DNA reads TGTGCCAGCAGCCAAGAGATCCTGAGCTCCTATAATTCACCCCTCCACTTT.

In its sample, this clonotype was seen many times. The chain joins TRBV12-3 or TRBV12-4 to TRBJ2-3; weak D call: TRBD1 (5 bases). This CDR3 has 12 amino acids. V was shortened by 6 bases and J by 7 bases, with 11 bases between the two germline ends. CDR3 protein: CASSLNRNTQYF. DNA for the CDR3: TGTGCCAGCAGCCTTAACAGGAATACGCAGTATTTT.

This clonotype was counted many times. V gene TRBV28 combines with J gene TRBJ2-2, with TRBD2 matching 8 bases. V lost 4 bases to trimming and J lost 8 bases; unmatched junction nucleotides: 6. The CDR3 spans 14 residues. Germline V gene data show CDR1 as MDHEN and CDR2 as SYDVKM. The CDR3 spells CASSSSGGTGELFF. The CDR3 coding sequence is TGTGCCAGCAGTTCAAGCGGGGGAACGGGGGAGCTGTTTTTT.

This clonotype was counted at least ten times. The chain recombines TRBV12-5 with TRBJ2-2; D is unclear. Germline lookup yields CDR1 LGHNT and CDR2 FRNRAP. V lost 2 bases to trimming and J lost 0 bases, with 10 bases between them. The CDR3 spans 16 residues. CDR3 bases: TGTGCTAGTGGTTTGTTCTGGGTTTCGAACACCGGGGAGCTGTTTTTT. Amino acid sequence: CASGLFWVSNTGELFF.

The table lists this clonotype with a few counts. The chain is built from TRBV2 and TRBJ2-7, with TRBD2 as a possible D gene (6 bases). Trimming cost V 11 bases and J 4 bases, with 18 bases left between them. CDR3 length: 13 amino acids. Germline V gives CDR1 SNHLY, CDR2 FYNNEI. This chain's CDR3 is CARKRDSPYEQYF. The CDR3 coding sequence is TGTGCCCGCAAAAGGGACTCGCCGTACGAGCAGTACTTC.

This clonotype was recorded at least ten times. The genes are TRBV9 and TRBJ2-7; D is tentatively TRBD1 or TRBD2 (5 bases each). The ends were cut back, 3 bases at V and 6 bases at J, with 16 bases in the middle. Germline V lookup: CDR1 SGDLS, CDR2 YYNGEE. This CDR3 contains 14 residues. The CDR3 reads CASSAPGTVSEQYF. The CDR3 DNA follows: TGTGCCAGCAGCGCTCCAGGGACGGTTAGCGAGCAGTACTTC.